This TCR beta chain originates from a study of T-cell memory formation after mild COVID-19. The germline gives CDR1 LGHDT, CDR2 YNNKEL (reference sequence). Trimming cost V 1 base and J 5 bases; bases outside gene matches: 9. This CDR3 has 16 residues. 5'RACE primed from the constant segment yielded TCR alpha and TCR beta cDNA libraries bearing sample barcodes and UMIs. TCRdb analysed the 5' RACE reads with MiXCR anew, one entry per CDR3 protein. The sample lists about 390,000 distinct CDR3 sequences, 15% to 20% seen once, with roughly 21% in the top ten. Points on this clonotype: Its antigen is undetermined.

Study outcomes and limitations: Later expanders leaned CD4+, whereas clones that contracted between day 15 and 85 were balanced CD4/CD8.

The chain is built from TRBV3-1 and TRBJ1-1, with 8 bases aligning to TRBD1. The specimen was PBMCs or a T cell subset sorted from them (not recorded which). The sequence was collected from a man aged 18 to 30 who had mild COVID-19 (a few samples of this study predate the infection). Cell type and time point are not known. The CDR3 coding sequence is TGTGCCAGCAGCCAAGTCAGTCAGGGGGCCTGGACTGAAGCTTTCTTT. Translated, it gives CASSQVSQGAWTEAFF. Using reference TRBV3-1 and TRBJ1-1 for the parts outside the CDR3, the full variable domain is DTAVSQTPKYLVTQMGNDKSIKCEQNLGHDTMYWYKQDSKKFLKIMFSYNNKELIINETVPNRFSPKSPDKAHLNLHINSLELGDSAVYFCASSQVSQGAWTEAFFGQGTRLTVV.